The entry that follows covers one TCR beta chain sequence. Libraries were prepared by immunoSEQ multiplex PCR; TCRdb keeps only in-frame clonotypes and omits some of them. The sample records a few million clones, about 92% being singletons. This sample was taken from a study of shared clonotypes between healthy human individuals. The clonotype comes from a man aged 18 to 35 in good health. Some clones in this sample may be carry-over from other donors' samples. The sequencing sample was made of naive CD4+ T cells from PBMCs. Subset specified: CD45RA+ positively selected.

The CDR3 DNA sequence: TGTGCCAGCAGCGCCATCGCGGGCTATGAGCAGTTCTTC. Encoded protein: CASSAIAGYEQFF. This rearrangement joins TRBV5-4 to TRBJ2-1; a possible D gene is TRBD2 (5 bases). This CDR3 is 13 amino acids long. V lost 4 bases and J 8 bases, leaving 13 bases between the germline ends. In germline, CDR1 is SGHNT, CDR2 YYREEE (reference sequence).